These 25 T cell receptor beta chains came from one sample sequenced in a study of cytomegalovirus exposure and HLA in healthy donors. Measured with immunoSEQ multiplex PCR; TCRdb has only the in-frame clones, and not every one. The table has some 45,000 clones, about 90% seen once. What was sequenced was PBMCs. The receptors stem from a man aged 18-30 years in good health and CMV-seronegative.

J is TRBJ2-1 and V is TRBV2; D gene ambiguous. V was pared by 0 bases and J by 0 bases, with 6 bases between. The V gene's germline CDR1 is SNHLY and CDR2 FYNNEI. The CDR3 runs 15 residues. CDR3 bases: TGTGCCAGCAGTGAAGCACCGAGCTCCTACAATGAGCAGTTCTTC. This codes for CASSEAPSSYNEQFF. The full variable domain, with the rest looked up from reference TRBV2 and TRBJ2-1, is EPEVTQTPSHQVTQMGQEVILRCVPISNHLYFYWYRQILGQKVEFLVSFYNNEISEKSEIFDDQFSVERPDGSNFTLKIRSTKLEDSAMYFCASSEAPSSYNEQFFGPGTRLTVL.

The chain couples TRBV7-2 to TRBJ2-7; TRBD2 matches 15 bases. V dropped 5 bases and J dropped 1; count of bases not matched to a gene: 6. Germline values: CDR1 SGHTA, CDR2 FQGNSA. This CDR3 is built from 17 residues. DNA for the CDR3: TGTGCCAGCAGCAACCCCGGGACTAGCGGGAGGTCCTACGAGCAGTACTTC. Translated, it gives CASSNPGTSGRSYEQYF.

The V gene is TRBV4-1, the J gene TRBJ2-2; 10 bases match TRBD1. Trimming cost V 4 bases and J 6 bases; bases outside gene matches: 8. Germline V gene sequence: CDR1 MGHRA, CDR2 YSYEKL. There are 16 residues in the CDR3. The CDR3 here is CASSLSPGQGAGELFF. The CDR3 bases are TGCGCCAGCAGCCTCTCCCCAGGACAGGGGGCCGGGGAGCTGTTTTTT.

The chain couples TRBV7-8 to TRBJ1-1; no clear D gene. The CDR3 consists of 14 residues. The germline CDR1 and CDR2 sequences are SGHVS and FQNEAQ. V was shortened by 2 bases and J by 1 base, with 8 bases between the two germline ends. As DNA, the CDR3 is TGTGCCAGCAGCTTAATTTCGGGGAACACTGAAGCTTTCTTT. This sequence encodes CASSLISGNTEAFF.

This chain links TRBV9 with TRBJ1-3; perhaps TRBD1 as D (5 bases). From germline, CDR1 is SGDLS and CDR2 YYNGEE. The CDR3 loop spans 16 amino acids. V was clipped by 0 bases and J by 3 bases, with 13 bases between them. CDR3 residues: CASSVAIQGIGNTIYF. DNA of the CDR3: TGTGCCAGCAGCGTAGCAATCCAGGGTATTGGAAACACCATATATTTT.

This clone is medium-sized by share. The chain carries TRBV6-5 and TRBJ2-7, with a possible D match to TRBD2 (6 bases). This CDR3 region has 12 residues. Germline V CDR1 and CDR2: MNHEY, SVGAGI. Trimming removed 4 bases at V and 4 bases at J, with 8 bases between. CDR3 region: CASSSAGYEQYF. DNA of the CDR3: TGTGCCAGCAGTTCCGCGGGGTACGAGCAGTACTTC.

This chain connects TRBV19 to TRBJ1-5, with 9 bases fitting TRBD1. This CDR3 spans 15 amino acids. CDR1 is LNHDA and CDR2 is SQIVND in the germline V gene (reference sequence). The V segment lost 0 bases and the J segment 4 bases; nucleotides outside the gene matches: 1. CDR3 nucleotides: TGTGCCAGTAGTATAGAAGACAGGGGGAATCAGCCCCAGCATTTT. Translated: CASSIEDRGNQPQHF.

In nucleotides, the CDR3 is TGTGCCAGCAGCACCCAGACAGGCAGCTACGAGCAGTACTTC. This encodes CASSTQTGSYEQYF. V gene TRBV11-2 combines with J gene TRBJ2-7, with D tentatively TRBD1 (6 bases). Trimming shortened V by 5 bases and J by 3 bases, and 14 bases separated the two germline ends. Germline CDR1 SGHAT, CDR2 FQNNGV. The CDR3 loop spans 14 amino acids. Full variable domain (rest looked up from reference TRBV11-2 and TRBJ2-7): EAGVAQSPRYKIIEKRQSVAFWCNPISGHATLYWYQQILGQGPKLLIQFQNNGVVDDSQLPKDRFSAERLKGVDSTLKIQPAKLEDSAVYLCASSTQTGSYEQYFGPGTRLTVT.

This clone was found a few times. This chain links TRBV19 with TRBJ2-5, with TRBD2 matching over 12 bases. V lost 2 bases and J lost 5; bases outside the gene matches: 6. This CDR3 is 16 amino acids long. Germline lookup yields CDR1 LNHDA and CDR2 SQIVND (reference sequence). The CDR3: CASSILAGGPGETQYF. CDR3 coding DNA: TGTGCCAGTAGTATACTAGCGGGAGGGCCGGGGGAGACCCAGTACTTC.

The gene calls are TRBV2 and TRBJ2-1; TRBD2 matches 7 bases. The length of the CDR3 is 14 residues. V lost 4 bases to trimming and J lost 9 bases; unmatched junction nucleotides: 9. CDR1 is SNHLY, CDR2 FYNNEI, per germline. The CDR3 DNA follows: TGTGCCAGCAGTGGAGCGGGGCCGTCCGGTGAGCAGTTCTTC. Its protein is CASSGAGPSGEQFF.

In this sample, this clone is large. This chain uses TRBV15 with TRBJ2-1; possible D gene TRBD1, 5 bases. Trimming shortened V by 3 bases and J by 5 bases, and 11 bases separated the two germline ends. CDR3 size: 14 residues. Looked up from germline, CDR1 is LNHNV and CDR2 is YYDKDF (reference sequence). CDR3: CATSSIGQNNEQFF. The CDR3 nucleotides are TGTGCCACCAGCAGTATTGGACAAAACAATGAGCAGTTCTTC.

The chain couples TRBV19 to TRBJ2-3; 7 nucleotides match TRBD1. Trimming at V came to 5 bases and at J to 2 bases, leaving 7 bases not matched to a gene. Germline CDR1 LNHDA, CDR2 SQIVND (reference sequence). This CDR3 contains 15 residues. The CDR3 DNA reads TGTGCCAGTAGTCAGGACAGGAGCTCCACAGATACGCAGTATTTT. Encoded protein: CASSQDRSSTDTQYF.

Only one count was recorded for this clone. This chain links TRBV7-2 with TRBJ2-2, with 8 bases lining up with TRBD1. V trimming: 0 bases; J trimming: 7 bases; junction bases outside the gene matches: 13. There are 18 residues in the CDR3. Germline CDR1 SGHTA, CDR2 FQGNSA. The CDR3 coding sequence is TGTGCCAGCAGCTTAGCTAGTACAGGACAGGGATCGAGCGGGGAGCTGTTTTTT. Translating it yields CASSLASTGQGSSGELFF.

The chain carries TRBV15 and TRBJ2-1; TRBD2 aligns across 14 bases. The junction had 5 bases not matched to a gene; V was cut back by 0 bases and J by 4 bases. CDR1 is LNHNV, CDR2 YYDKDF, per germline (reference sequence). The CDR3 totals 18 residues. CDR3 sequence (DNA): TGTGCCACCAGCAGAGATCCGACTAGCGGGAGGGTTTACAATGAGCAGTTCTTC. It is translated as CATSRDPTSGRVYNEQFF.

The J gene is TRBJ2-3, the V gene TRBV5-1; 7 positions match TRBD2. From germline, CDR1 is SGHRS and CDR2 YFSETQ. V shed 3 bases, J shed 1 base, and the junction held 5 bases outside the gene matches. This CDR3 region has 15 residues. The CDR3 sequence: CASSWGGVGTDTQYF. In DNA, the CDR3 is TGCGCCAGCAGCTGGGGGGGAGTGGGCACAGATACGCAGTATTTT.

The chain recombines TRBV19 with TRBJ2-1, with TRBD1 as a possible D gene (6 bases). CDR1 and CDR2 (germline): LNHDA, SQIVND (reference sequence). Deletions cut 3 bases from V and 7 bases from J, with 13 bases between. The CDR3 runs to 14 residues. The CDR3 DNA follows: TGTGCCAGTAGTATTTCCGGGACACTGAATGAGCAGTTCTTC. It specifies CASSISGTLNEQFF.

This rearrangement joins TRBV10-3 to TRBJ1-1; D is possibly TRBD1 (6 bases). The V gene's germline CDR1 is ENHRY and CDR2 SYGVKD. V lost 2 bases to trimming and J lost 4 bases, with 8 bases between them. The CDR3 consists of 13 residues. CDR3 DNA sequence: TGTGCCATCAGTGAGACAGGGTTCACTGAAGCTTTCTTT. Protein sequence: CAISETGFTEAFF.

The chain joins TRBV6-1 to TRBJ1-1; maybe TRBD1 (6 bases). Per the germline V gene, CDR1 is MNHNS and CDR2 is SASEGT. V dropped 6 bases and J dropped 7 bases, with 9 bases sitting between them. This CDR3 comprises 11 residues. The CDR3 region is CASRIQGEAFF. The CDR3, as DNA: TGTGCCAGCAGGATACAGGGTGAAGCTTTCTTT.

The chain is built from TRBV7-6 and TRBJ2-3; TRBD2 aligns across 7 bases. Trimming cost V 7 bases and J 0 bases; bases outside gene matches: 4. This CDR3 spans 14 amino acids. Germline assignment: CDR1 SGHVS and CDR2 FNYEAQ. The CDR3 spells CASNGGDSTDTQYF. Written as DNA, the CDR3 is TGTGCCAGCAATGGGGGGGATAGCACAGATACGCAGTATTTT.

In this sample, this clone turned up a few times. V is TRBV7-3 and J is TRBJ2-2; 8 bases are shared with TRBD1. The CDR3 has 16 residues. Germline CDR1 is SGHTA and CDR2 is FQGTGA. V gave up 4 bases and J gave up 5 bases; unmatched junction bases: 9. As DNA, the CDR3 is TGTGCCAGCAGCTCCCTCGGACAGGGAATGACCGGGGAGCTGTTTTTT. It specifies CASSSLGQGMTGELFF.

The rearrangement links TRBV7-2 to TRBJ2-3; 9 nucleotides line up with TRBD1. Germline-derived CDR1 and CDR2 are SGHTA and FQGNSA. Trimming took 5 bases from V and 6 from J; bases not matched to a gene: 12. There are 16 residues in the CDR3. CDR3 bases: TGTGCCAGCAGCGGGACAGGGCGGGGCTCATGGGATACGCAGTATTTT. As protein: CASSGTGRGSWDTQYF.

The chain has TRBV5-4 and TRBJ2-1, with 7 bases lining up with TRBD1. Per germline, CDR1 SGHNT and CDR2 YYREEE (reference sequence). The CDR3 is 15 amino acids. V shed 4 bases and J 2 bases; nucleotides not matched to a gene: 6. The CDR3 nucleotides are TGTGCCAGCAGCCAGACAGGGACGACCTACAATGAGCAGTTCTTC. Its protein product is CASSQTGTTYNEQFF.

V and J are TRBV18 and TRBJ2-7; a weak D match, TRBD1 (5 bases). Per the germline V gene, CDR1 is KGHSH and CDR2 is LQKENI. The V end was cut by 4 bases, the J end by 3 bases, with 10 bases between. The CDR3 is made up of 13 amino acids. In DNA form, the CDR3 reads TGTGCCAGCTCACTCCCGGACATCTACGAGCAGTACTTC. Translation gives CASSLPDIYEQYF.

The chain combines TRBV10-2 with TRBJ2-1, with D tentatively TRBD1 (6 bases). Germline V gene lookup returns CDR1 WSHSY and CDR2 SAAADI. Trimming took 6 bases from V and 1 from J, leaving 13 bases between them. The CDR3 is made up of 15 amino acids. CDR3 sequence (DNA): TGCGCCAGCAGGAACAGGGATAGGTCCTACAATGAGCAGTTCTTC. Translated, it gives CASRNRDRSYNEQFF.

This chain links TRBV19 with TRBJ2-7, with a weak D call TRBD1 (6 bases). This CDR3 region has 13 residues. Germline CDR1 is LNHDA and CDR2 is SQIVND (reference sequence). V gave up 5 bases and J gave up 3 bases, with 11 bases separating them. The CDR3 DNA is TGTGCCAGTAGTCTTCTCAGGGGCTACGAGCAGTACTTC. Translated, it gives CASSLLRGYEQYF.